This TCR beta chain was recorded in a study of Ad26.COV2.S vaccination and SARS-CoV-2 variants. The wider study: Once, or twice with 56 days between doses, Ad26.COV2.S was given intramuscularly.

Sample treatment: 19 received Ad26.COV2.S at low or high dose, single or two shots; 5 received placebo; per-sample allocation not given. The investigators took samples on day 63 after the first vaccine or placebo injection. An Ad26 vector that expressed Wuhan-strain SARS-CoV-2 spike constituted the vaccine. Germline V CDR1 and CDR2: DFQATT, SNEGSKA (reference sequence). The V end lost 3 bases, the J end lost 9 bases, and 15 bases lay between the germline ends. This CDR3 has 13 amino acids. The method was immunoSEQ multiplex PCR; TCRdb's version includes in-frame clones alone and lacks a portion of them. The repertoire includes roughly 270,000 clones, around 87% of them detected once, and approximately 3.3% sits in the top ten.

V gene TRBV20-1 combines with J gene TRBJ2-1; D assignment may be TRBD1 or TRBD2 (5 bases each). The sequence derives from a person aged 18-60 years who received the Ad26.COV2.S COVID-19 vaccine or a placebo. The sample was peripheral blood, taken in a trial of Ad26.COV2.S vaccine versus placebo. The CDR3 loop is CSASLARRGEQFF. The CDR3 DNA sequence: TGCAGTGCTAGTTTAGCGCGAAGGGGTGAGCAGTTCTTC.